Shown below are 22 T cell receptor beta chains from a single sample sequenced in a study of identical twins. TCRdb recomputed calls from the 5' RACE reads with MiXCR, one row per CDR3 protein. The data hold 700,000 to 950,000 distinct CDR3 sequences, with over 9% observed a single time. This same sample was also taken into another study, of yellow fever vaccine responses in identical twins.

Sequenced material: PBMCs. These TCRs come from a young woman in good health.

This clonotype was counted between two and nine times. The chain couples TRBV27 to TRBJ2-7; 7 bases align to TRBD1. Trimming took 3 bases from V and 5 from J; bases not matched to a gene: 7. The CDR3 covers 14 residues. CDR1 is MNHEY and CDR2 is SMNVEV in the germline V gene (reference sequence). In nucleotides, the CDR3 is TGTGCCAGCAGTTTTCGACAGGGAAACGACGAGCAGTACTTC. Translation: CASSFRQGNDEQYF.

This clonotype was observed many times. This chain uses TRBV7-9 with TRBJ2-3, with 7 bases identical to TRBD2. The junction had 9 bases not matched to a gene; V was cut back by 3 bases and J by 6 bases. Per germline, CDR1 SEHNR and CDR2 FQNEAQ (reference sequence). The CDR3 contains 15 residues. CDR3 amino acids: CASSFSGGSFDTQYF. CDR3 nucleotides: TGTGCCAGCAGCTTTTCGGGCGGGAGCTTTGATACGCAGTATTTT.

This clonotype was seen ten or more times. The CDR3 protein is CASTSFPGNTIYF. The CDR3 region has the DNA TGTGCCAGCACATCCTTTCCTGGAAACACCATATATTTT. The rearrangement uses TRBV6-6 and TRBJ1-3; D remains ambiguous. The CDR3 loop spans 13 amino acids. V was trimmed by 7 bases and J by 2 bases, leaving 9 bases between them. Germline CDR1 and CDR2: MNHNY and SVGAGI (reference sequence).

This clonotype was observed a few times. The V and J genes are TRBV5-1 and TRBJ2-6; possible D gene TRBD2, 5 bases. The CDR3 extends over 16 amino acids. V lost 4 bases to trimming and J lost 0 bases, with 11 bases between them. From germline, CDR1 is SGHRS and CDR2 YFSETQ. Written as DNA, the CDR3 is TGCGCCAGCAGCCCCGTCGGGGACTCTGGGGCCAACGTCCTGACTTTC. Translation: CASSPVGDSGANVLTF.

This clonotype was found a few times. The chain is built from TRBV29-1 and TRBJ1-5; tentatively, D is TRBD1 (6 bases). Trimming cost V 0 bases and J 13 bases, with 10 bases left between them. CDR3 length: 11 amino acids. The V gene's germline CDR1 is SQVTM and CDR2 ANQGSEA. CDR3 amino acids: CSVEEGGRQHF. DNA for the CDR3: TGCAGCGTTGAAGAGGGGGGCCGTCAGCATTTT.

The table lists this clonotype with a few counts. The CDR3 nucleotides read TGCAGTGCTAGGCGGGGACTAGCGGCCAATGAGCAGTTCTTC. This translates into CSARRGLAANEQFF. The V call is TRBV20-1, the J call TRBJ2-1, with 11 bases lining up with TRBD2. The CDR3 is 14 amino acids. CDR1 is DFQATT, CDR2 SNEGSKA, per germline (reference sequence). V was clipped by 3 bases and J by 6 bases; unmatched bases: 4.

The rearrangement links TRBV3-1 to TRBJ2-3; D remains unclear. V was pared by 3 bases and J by 4 bases, with 8 bases between. The CDR3 consists of 13 residues. Per germline, CDR1 LGHDT and CDR2 YNNKEL (reference sequence). This CDR3 is CASSQSRADTQYF. CDR3 nucleotide sequence: TGTGCCAGCAGCCAGAGTCGTGCAGATACGCAGTATTTT.

The chain links TRBV4-2 to TRBJ2-7; 9 nucleotides match TRBD2. Germline CDR1 reads LGHNA; CDR2 reads YNFKEQ. The CDR3 spans 16 residues. Trimming at V came to 0 bases and at J to 3 bases, leaving 6 bases not matched to a gene. The CDR3 DNA reads as TGTGCCAGCAGCCAAGATTGGCTAGCGGGGCACTACGAGCAGTACTTC. Protein: CASSQDWLAGHYEQYF.

This clonotype has only a few counts. The chain has TRBV9 and TRBJ2-5; D uncertain. The V gene's germline CDR1 is SGDLS and CDR2 YYNGEE. The CDR3 runs 14 residues. V was pared by 0 bases and J by 0 bases, with 6 bases between. The CDR3 nucleotides are TGTGCCAGCAGCGTAGACCAGTACCAAGAGACCCAGTACTTC. It is translated as CASSVDQYQETQYF.

This clonotype was seen a few times. This chain links TRBV12-3 or TRBV12-4 with TRBJ2-1; TRBD2 matches 8 bases. CDR3 length: 16 amino acids. J was trimmed by 6 bases and V by 0 bases; bases with no gene match: 7. The CDR3 spells CASSLALGRGGNEQFF. CDR3 coding DNA: TGTGCCAGCAGTTTAGCGCTCGGGAGGGGTGGCAATGAGCAGTTCTTC.

The gene calls are TRBV6-1 and TRBJ1-1, with a possible D match to TRBD1 (5 bases). V shed 8 bases and J shed 8 bases, with 12 bases lying between them. Germline V gives CDR1 MNHNS, CDR2 SASEGT. This CDR3 has 11 residues. CDR3 residues: CASLGAVEAFF. The CDR3 DNA reads as TGTGCCAGCCTTGGGGCGGTGGAAGCTTTCTTT.

The V gene is TRBV6-5, the J gene TRBJ2-3, with D perhaps matching TRBD1 or TRBD2 (5 bases each). From germline, CDR1 is MNHEY and CDR2 SVGAGI. The CDR3 loop spans 15 amino acids. V lost 2 bases and J 0 bases, leaving 9 bases between the germline ends. The CDR3 spells CASSYNGASTDTQYF. The CDR3 DNA reads as TGTGCCAGCAGTTACAACGGGGCTAGCACAGATACGCAGTATTTT.

The V call is TRBV20-1, the J call TRBJ2-3, with 9 bases fitting TRBD2. CDR1 and CDR2 (germline): DFQATT, SNEGSKA (reference sequence). The CDR3 is made up of 14 amino acids. The trim removed 3 bases at V and 5 bases at J, leaving 6 bases unmatched. CDR3 in amino acids: CSARGLAGLDTQYF. In DNA, the CDR3 is TGCAGTGCTAGGGGGCTAGCGGGATTAGATACGCAGTATTTT.

CDR3 sequence (DNA): TGTGCCAGCACCAGAGCCACCAGGGGACAAACCTTATACAATGAGCAGTTCTTC. Protein sequence: CASTRATRGQTLYNEQFF. The chain joins TRBV2 to TRBJ2-1; a possible D gene is TRBD1 (6 bases). The ends were cut back, 7 bases at V and 4 bases at J, with 26 bases in the middle. Germline V gene lookup returns CDR1 SNHLY and CDR2 FYNNEI. The CDR3 length is 18 residues.

The rearrangement uses TRBV12-3 or TRBV12-4 and TRBJ2-2; D is unclear. This CDR3 comprises 14 residues. V was shortened by 6 bases and J by 2 bases, with 10 bases between the two germline ends. CDR3 protein: CASRTMGNTGELFF. The DNA for the CDR3 is TGTGCCAGCAGAACGATGGGAAACACCGGGGAGCTGTTTTTT.

The rearrangement joins TRBV10-3 to TRBJ2-5; 8 nucleotides line up with TRBD2. The germline gives CDR1 ENHRY, CDR2 SYGVKD. The V and J ends lost 2 bases and 0 bases, in that order; junction bases with no gene match: 2. The CDR3 is 15 residues long. The CDR3 DNA reads as TGTGCCATCAGTGAGGCTAGCGGGTACCAAGAGACCCAGTACTTC. It codes for CAISEASGYQETQYF.

This sequence joins TRBV12-3 or TRBV12-4 and TRBJ2-1; D is tentatively TRBD1 or TRBD2 (6 bases each). This CDR3 has 15 residues. The V end was cut by 7 bases, the J end by 0 bases, with 13 bases between. The CDR3 DNA reads TGTGCCAGCATCCTTCGGGGGCCCTCCTACAATGAGCAGTTCTTC. Translation: CASILRGPSYNEQFF.

V usage is TRBV11-2 and J usage is TRBJ1-2; D is ambiguous. Germline CDR1 and CDR2: SGHAT and FQNNGV. V lost 4 bases and J lost 2, with 20 bases in between. The CDR3 extends over 17 amino acids. For the CDR3, the DNA is TGTGCCAGCAGCTCCCGCCCAATAAGCCAAACAAACTATGGCTACACCTTC. It is translated as CASSSRPISQTNYGYTF.

The chain has TRBV12-3 or TRBV12-4 and TRBJ2-7; D might be TRBD1 (5 bases). The CDR3 loop spans 13 amino acids. The V gene lost 4 bases and the J gene lost 4 bases, with 11 bases spanning the gap. CDR3 bases: TGTGCCAGCAGTTCCCAGGGTGGGTACGAGCAGTACTTC. Its translation: CASSSQGGYEQYF.

The sample holds a few counts of this clonotype. The chain employs TRBV12-3 or TRBV12-4 and TRBJ2-5; no reliable D call. V lost 1 base and J 2 bases, leaving 8 bases between the germline ends. The CDR3 is 14 amino acids. CDR3 protein: CASSLVLGQETQYF. CDR3 nucleotides: TGTGCCAGCAGTTTAGTTCTCGGGCAAGAGACCCAGTACTTC.

Comment on this clonotype: The junction differs from germline at one of its ends, possibly a read error. The chain joins TRBV7-9 to TRBJ2-4, with D possibly called TRBD1 or TRBD2 (6 bases each). The CDR3 totals 15 residues. Per the germline V gene, CDR1 is SEHNR and CDR2 is FQNEAQ (reference sequence). The CDR3 DNA reads TGTGCCAGCAGATTAGGGGGGACTGCGGAAAACATTCAGTACTTC. Its protein product is CASRLGGTAENIQYF.

This clonotype has a handful of counts. CDR3 region: CASSKGTGGGEKLFF. CDR3 nucleotides: TGTGCCAGCAGCAAAGGGACAGGGGGGGGTGAAAAACTGTTTTTT. V and J are TRBV21-1 and TRBJ1-4; the DNA was not compared with TRBD1, the D call given in the table. TRBV21-1 is a pseudogene segment. The CDR3 totals 15 residues.